A single sample is the source of the 28 T cell receptor beta chains below, sequenced in a study of blood T cell repertoires in COVID-19. Using immunoSEQ multiplex PCR, the repertoire was profiled, and TCRdb retains in-frame clones only, with some absent. The sample yields tens of thousands of clones, roughly nine tenths seen once. The sequenced sample was peripheral blood. Receptors were obtained from a man over 45 with active COVID-19.

The J gene is TRBJ2-3, the V gene TRBV2; D is perhaps TRBD2 (5 bases). Between the trimmed V and J ends, which lost 8 bases and 0 bases, there was a span of 18 bases. Per the germline V gene, CDR1 is SNHLY and CDR2 is FYNNEI. This CDR3 is 16 amino acids long. CDR3 residues: CASGPVSGHSTDTQYF. The CDR3 DNA reads as TGTGCCAGCGGCCCCGTGAGCGGCCATAGCACAGATACGCAGTATTTT.

The V and J genes are TRBV7-2 and TRBJ2-2; 9 nucleotides line up with TRBD2. Per the germline V gene, CDR1 is SGHTA and CDR2 is FQGNSA. CDR3 size: 15 residues. V dropped 5 bases and J dropped 5; count of bases not matched to a gene: 6. Here the CDR3 reads CASSVNSGSTGELFF. DNA for the CDR3: TGTGCCAGCAGCGTTAATAGCGGGAGTACCGGGGAGCTGTTTTTT. Based on the CDR3 plus reference TRBV7-2 and TRBJ2-2, the full variable domain is GAGVSQSPSNKVTEKGKDVELRCDPISGHTALYWYRQSLGQGLEFLIYFQGNSAPDKSGLPSDRFSAERTGGSVSTLTIQRTQQEDSAVYLCASSVNSGSTGELFFGEGSRLTVL.

This chain connects TRBV9 to TRBJ1-3; D might be TRBD1 (5 bases). Germline V lookup: CDR1 SGDLS, CDR2 YYNGEE. CDR3 length: 16 residues. V was trimmed by 0 bases and J by 0 bases, leaving 10 bases between them. The CDR3 spells CASSVGWGRSGNTIYF. The CDR3 nucleotides read TGTGCCAGCAGCGTAGGGTGGGGCCGCTCTGGAAACACCATATATTTT.

The CDR3 loop reads CASSFNRGTEAFF. The CDR3 coding sequence is TGTGCCAGCAGCTTTAACAGGGGGACTGAAGCTTTCTTT. This sequence joins TRBV11-3 and TRBJ1-1; 8 bases match TRBD1. Germline lookup yields CDR1 SGHNT and CDR2 YENEEA. The CDR3 runs to 13 residues. V lost 3 bases, J lost 5 bases, and 2 bases stayed unmatched.

This clone occurred once. The chain links TRBV28 to TRBJ1-1, with D perhaps matching TRBD1 (6 bases). This CDR3 region has 18 residues. Germline V CDR1 and CDR2: MDHEN, SYDVKM. Trimming pared 6 bases from V and 1 base from J, leaving 24 bases between. The CDR3 protein is CASRLNWGQGQKNTEAFF. The CDR3 DNA reads TGTGCCAGCAGACTCAATTGGGGGCAGGGGCAGAAGAACACTGAAGCTTTCTTT.

The rearrangement links TRBV6-6 to TRBJ2-3; TRBD2 matches at 8 bases. The CDR3 is 15 residues long. J was trimmed by 5 bases and V by 0 bases; bases with no gene match: 4. The germline gives CDR1 MNHNY, CDR2 SVGAGI (reference sequence). CDR3 sequence (DNA): TGTGCCAGCAGTTACTCCAGCGGGAGAGGAGATACGCAGTATTTT. Translated: CASSYSSGRGDTQYF.

Details on this clone: One end of the junction fails to match germline, which may point to a read error. The rearrangement uses TRBV27 and TRBJ2-7, with D possibly matching TRBD2 (5 bases). Germline CDR1 is MNHEY and CDR2 is SMNVEV (reference sequence). There are 14 residues in the CDR3. The CDR3 protein is CASSLKPSSHEQYF. The CDR3 DNA follows: TGTGCCAGCAGTTTAAAGCCTAGCTCCCACGAGCAGTACTTC.

A word on this clone: The sample has other DNA sequences that encode this CDR3 too. CDR3 amino acids: CASSLQGETQYF. In DNA, the CDR3 is TGCGCCAGCAGCCTACAGGGAGAGACCCAGTACTTC. This chain uses TRBV5-1 with TRBJ2-5, with D possibly being TRBD1 (6 bases). The CDR3 is 12 residues long. V was cut by 4 bases and J by 4 bases, with 8 bases left in between. The germline V gene has CDR1 SGHRS and CDR2 YFSETQ.

This chain links TRBV30 with TRBJ2-5; 8 nucleotides line up with TRBD2. The germline V gene has CDR1 GTSNPN and CDR2 SVGIG (reference sequence). Trimming took 0 bases from V and 5 from J; bases not matched to a gene: 8. The CDR3 covers 15 residues. The CDR3 bases are TGTGCCTGGAGTGTAATGACTAGCGTAACGGAGACCCAGTACTTC. As protein: CAWSVMTSVTETQYF.

This chain links TRBV28 with TRBJ2-3, with D uncertain. The V gene's germline CDR1 is MDHEN and CDR2 SYDVKM. V shed 2 bases and J shed 0 bases, with 6 bases lying between them. The CDR3 totals 14 residues. The CDR3 bases are TGTGCCAGCAGTTTAGCGATTAGCACAGATACGCAGTATTTT. This sequence encodes CASSLAISTDTQYF.

This clone was recorded only once. The chain has TRBV7-9 and TRBJ1-2, with no clear D. The V end lost 0 bases, the J end lost 5 bases, and 4 bases lay between the germline ends. This CDR3 is built from 12 residues. The V gene's germline CDR1 is SEHNR and CDR2 FQNEAQ (reference sequence). The CDR3 spells CASSLAEYGYTF. The CDR3 DNA sequence: TGTGCCAGCAGCTTAGCGGAGTATGGCTACACCTTC.

The CDR3 DNA reads TGTGCCAGTAGTCACAGCTCTGGGGCCAACGTCCTGACTTTC. As protein: CASSHSSGANVLTF. The rearrangement uses TRBV19 and TRBJ2-6; D not certain. CDR1 and CDR2 from the germline V gene are LNHDA and SQIVND (reference sequence). The length of the CDR3 is 14 residues. V lost 5 bases and J lost 0, with 5 bases in between.

The chain combines TRBV28 with TRBJ2-2; D is uncertain. CDR3 length: 16 residues. CDR1 MDHEN and CDR2 SYDVKM come from the germline V gene. V lost 0 bases, J lost 0 bases, and 8 bases lay in between. Written as DNA, the CDR3 is TGTGCCAGCAGTTTATGGGGCACAACGAACACCGGGGAGCTGTTTTTT. It codes for CASSLWGTTNTGELFF.

The chain employs TRBV28 and TRBJ1-1; D not certain. V lost 2 bases, J lost 2 bases, and 12 bases lay in between. The CDR3 consists of 15 residues. In germline, CDR1 is MDHEN, CDR2 SYDVKM. The CDR3 sequence: CASSLNSYFNTEAFF. Here the CDR3 DNA reads TGTGCCAGCAGTTTAAACAGCTACTTTAACACTGAAGCTTTCTTT.

The chain employs TRBV30 and TRBJ1-2; D unresolved. The V and J ends lost 2 bases and 6 bases respectively, with 16 bases between them. From germline, CDR1 is GTSNPN and CDR2 SVGIG (reference sequence). The CDR3 loop spans 14 amino acids. The CDR3 nucleotides are TGTGCCTGGAGTCCTTCGTATCGAGATCATGGCTACACCTTC. It is translated as CAWSPSYRDHGYTF.

This rearrangement joins TRBV5-4 to TRBJ2-1, with 10 bases aligning to TRBD2. Germline V gives CDR1 SGHNT, CDR2 YYREEE (reference sequence). With 1 base clipped from V and 11 bases from J, the junction kept 6 bases outside the gene matches. The CDR3 loop spans 14 amino acids. The chain's CDR3 is CASSLQLAGTKQFF. The DNA of the CDR3 is TGTGCCAGCAGCTTGCAACTAGCGGGAACTAAGCAGTTCTTC.

The rearrangement uses TRBV2 and TRBJ1-5; the D gene is possibly TRBD1 (5 bases). Trimming stripped 5 bases from V and 7 bases from J, with 15 bases between. Per the germline V gene, CDR1 is SNHLY and CDR2 is FYNNEI. This CDR3 spans 14 amino acids. The CDR3 region is CASSWPGGEQPQHF. The CDR3 DNA sequence: TGTGCCAGCAGTTGGCCGGGGGGGGAGCAGCCCCAGCATTTT.

V gene TRBV7-6 combines with J gene TRBJ2-7; the D gene is possibly TRBD2 (5 bases). V was cut by 6 bases and J by 2 bases, with 17 bases left in between. This CDR3 comprises 15 residues. Looked up from germline, CDR1 is SGHVS and CDR2 is FNYEAQ. CDR3 DNA: TGTGCCAGCAGTCCGGGTGCTAGCCGAGCCTACGAGCAGTACTTC. Encoded protein: CASSPGASRAYEQYF.

The V call is TRBV7-8, the J call TRBJ1-6; TRBD1 might be the D (5 bases). CDR3 length: 15 residues. The germline V and J ends were trimmed by 3 bases and 7 bases, with 13 bases remaining between them. Germline V CDR1 and CDR2: SGHVS, FQNEAQ. This chain's CDR3 is CASSFGGTGNSPLHF. As DNA, the CDR3 is TGTGCCAGCAGCTTTGGAGGGACGGGGAATTCACCCCTCCACTTT.

The rearrangement uses TRBV19 and TRBJ1-5; D remains ambiguous. V was clipped by 7 bases and J by 2 bases, with 18 bases between them. This CDR3 spans 16 amino acids. Germline loops: CDR1 LNHDA, CDR2 SQIVND (reference sequence). For the CDR3, the DNA is TGTGCCAGTACCGAGCTCGACCTAGTTGGCAATCAGCCCCAGCATTTT. This encodes CASTELDLVGNQPQHF.

This chain uses TRBV28 with TRBJ2-5; maybe TRBD1 (5 bases). The CDR3 contains 14 residues. Trimming left V 4 bases short and J 6 bases short, with 15 bases between. The germline V gene has CDR1 MDHEN and CDR2 SYDVKM. DNA for the CDR3: TGTGCCAGCAGTTCACCACAGGATTGGAAGACCCAGTACTTC. As protein: CASSSPQDWKTQYF.

The CDR3 loop reads CASTLLELAGSYEQYF. In DNA form, the CDR3 reads TGTGCCAGCACCTTACTTGAACTAGCGGGTTCCTACGAGCAGTACTTC. The chain links TRBV5-6 to TRBJ2-7; 9 positions match TRBD2. CDR1 is SGHDT, CDR2 YYEEEE, per germline. There are 16 residues in the CDR3. Trimming took 6 bases from V and 1 from J; bases not matched to a gene: 11.

The rearrangement links TRBV18 to TRBJ1-6, with TRBD1 matching 9 bases. The CDR3 extends over 15 amino acids. From germline, CDR1 is KGHSH and CDR2 LQKENI. The V segment lost 3 bases and the J segment 7 bases; nucleotides outside the gene matches: 4. The CDR3 here is CASSPGQGINSPLHF. In DNA, the CDR3 is TGTGCCAGCTCACCGGGACAGGGAATAAATTCACCCCTCCACTTT.

The chain joins TRBV28 to TRBJ1-4; no clear D. The CDR3 spans 15 residues. Trimming pared 1 base from V and 8 bases from J, leaving 14 bases between. The germline CDR1 and CDR2 sequences are MDHEN and SYDVKM. The CDR3 region has the DNA TGTGCCAGCAGTTTATCTGGGAGCCAAGGGGAAAAACTGTTTTTT. It yields the protein CASSLSGSQGEKLFF.

This chain connects TRBV18 to TRBJ1-2; 9 bases are a match to TRBD1. Per the germline V gene, CDR1 is KGHSH and CDR2 is LQKENI. V lost 5 bases, J lost 8 bases, and 15 bases stayed unmatched. The CDR3 is made up of 16 amino acids. This CDR3 reads CASSATQGQGGVGYTF. CDR3 sequence (DNA): TGTGCCAGCTCAGCGACCCAGGGACAGGGAGGTGTCGGCTACACCTTC.

The chain combines TRBV6-5 with TRBJ2-7, with D maybe TRBD2 (6 bases). Germline CDR1 and CDR2: MNHEY and SVGAGI. Trimming stripped 8 bases from V and 2 bases from J, with 13 bases between. The CDR3 sequence is 13 residues long. The CDR3 DNA reads as TGTGCCAGCGGGGCGGCGGGAACCTACGAGCAGTACTTC. It specifies CASGAAGTYEQYF.

The chain joins TRBV11-1 to TRBJ2-1; 8 nucleotides match TRBD1. The CDR3 length is 16 residues. Trimming at V came to 6 bases and at J to 8 bases, leaving 15 bases not matched to a gene. CDR1 is SGHAT, CDR2 FQDESV, per germline (reference sequence). The CDR3 spells CASSLPTGVDLYEQFF. The CDR3 DNA is TGTGCCAGCAGTCTTCCGACAGGGGTTGATCTATATGAGCAGTTCTTC.

CDR3 sequence reads: CASSEADRDEQFF. The CDR3 nucleotides read TGTGCCAGCAGTGAAGCGGATCGGGATGAGCAGTTCTTC. The chain links TRBV6-1 to TRBJ2-1; D remains unclear. Germline CDR1 and CDR2: MNHNS and SASEGT. This CDR3 has 13 residues. Trimming removed 0 bases at V and 8 bases at J, with 8 bases between.